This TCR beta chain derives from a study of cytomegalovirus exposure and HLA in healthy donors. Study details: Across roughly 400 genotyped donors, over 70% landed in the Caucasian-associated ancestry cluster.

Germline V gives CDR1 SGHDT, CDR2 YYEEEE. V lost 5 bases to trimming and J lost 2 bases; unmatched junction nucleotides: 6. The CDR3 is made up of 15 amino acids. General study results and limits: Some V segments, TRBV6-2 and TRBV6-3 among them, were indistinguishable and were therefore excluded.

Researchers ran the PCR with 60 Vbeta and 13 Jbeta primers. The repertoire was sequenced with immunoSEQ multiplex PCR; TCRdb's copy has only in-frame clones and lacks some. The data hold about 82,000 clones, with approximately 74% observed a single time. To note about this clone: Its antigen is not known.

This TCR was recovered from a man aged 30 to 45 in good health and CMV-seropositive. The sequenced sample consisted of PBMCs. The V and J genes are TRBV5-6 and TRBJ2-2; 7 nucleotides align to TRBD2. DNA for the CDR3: TGTGCCAGCAGTCCCCGGGACTATAACACCGGGGAGCTGTTTTTT. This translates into CASSPRDYNTGELFF.